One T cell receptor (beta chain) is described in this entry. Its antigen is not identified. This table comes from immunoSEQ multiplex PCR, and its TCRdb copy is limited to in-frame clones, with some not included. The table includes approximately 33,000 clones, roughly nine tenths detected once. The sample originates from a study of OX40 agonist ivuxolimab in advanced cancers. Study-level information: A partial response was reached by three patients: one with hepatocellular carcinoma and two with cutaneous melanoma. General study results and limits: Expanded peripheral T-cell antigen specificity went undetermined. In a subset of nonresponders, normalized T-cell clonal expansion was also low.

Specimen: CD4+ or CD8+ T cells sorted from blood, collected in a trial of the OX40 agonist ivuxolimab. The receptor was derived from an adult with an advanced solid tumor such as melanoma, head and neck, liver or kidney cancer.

CDR3 bases: TGTGCCAGCAGCTCCCCTTCAGGGAACACTGAAGCTTTCTTT. Amino acid sequence: CASSSPSGNTEAFF. The chain uses TRBV13 and TRBJ1-1, with unresolved D. Germline assignment: CDR1 PRHDT and CDR2 FYEKMQ (reference sequence). This CDR3 is built from 14 residues. V lost 4 bases to trimming and J lost 1 base, with 10 bases between them. Complete variable domain (other parts from reference TRBV13 and TRBJ1-1): AAGVIQSPRHLIKEKRETATLKCYPIPRHDTVYWYQQGPGQDPQFLISFYEKMQSDKGSIPDRFSAQQFSDYHSELNMSSLELGDSALYFCASSSPSGNTEAFFGQGTRLTVV.